Listed below are T cell receptor beta chains from one sample, sequenced in a study of T cell responses to AZD1222 COVID-19 vaccine. TCRdb's copy holds only in-frame clones and misses some; the assay was immunoSEQ multiplex PCR. The sample holds roughly 96,000 clones, 85% to 90% seen once. Specimen: peripheral blood, collected on day 0 of AZD1222 vaccination. The receptors come from an adult in good health. Both conserved end residues are part of each CDR3. Fields, in order: clone size, D gene, J gene, V gene, CDR3 protein, CDR3 DNA. A D gene is named only where the DNA matches it firmly. The size entry is marked missing in some rows and otherwise reads once, few, many or a size class.

>.|.|TRBJ2-6|TRBV28
CASSLPGAGANVLTF
TGTGCCAGCAGTCTCCCGGGTGCTGGGGCCAACGTCCTGACTTTC
>.|.|TRBJ1-2|TRBV12-3/TRBV12-4
CASGSRSNYGYTF
TGTGCCAGCGGTTCACGATCTAACTATGGCTACACCTTC
>few|.|TRBJ2-7|TRBV27
CASSPGASYEQYF
TGTGCCAGCAGCCCCGGGGCTTCCTACGAGCAGTACTTC
>.|TRBD1|TRBJ1-1|TRBV9
CASSPRQGNTEAFF
TGTGCCAGCAGCCCACGACAGGGGAACACTGAAGCTTTCTTT
>once|.|TRBJ2-3|TRBV5-1
CASSLAWPWDTQYF
TGCGCCAGCAGCTTGGCCTGGCCCTGGGATACGCAGTATTTT
>once|TRBD2|TRBJ2-4|TRBV18
CASSPRGGIQYF
TGTGCCAGCTCACCACGGGGAGGGATTCAGTACTTC
>.|TRBD2|TRBJ2-5|TRBV7-2
CASSYGRGLGPPTQYF
TGTGCCAGCAGCTACGGCAGAGGACTAGGTCCACCGACCCAGTACTTC
>.|.|TRBJ2-5|TRBV9
CASSGIRLETQYF
TGTGCCAGCAGCGGGATCCGTCTGGAGACCCAGTACTTC
>.|.|TRBJ2-5|TRBV19
CASSSGAPRHF
TGTGCCAGTAGCTCCGGGGCTCCCCGGCACTTC
>once|TRBD2|TRBJ2-1|TRBV5-6
CASSLTSGLYNEQFF
TGTGCCAGCAGTCTGACTAGCGGACTTTACAATGAGCAGTTCTTC
>.|.|TRBJ2-7|TRBV3-1/TRBV3-2
CASSIRTGEQYF
TGTGCCAGCAGCATCCGGACGGGCGAGCAGTACTTC
>.|.|TRBJ2-3|TRBV24-1
CATSGTRRADTQYF
TGTGCCACCAGCGGGACCAGGAGGGCAGATACGCAGTATTTT
>few|.|TRBJ1-3|TRBV28
CASSLYQGGNTIYF
TGTGCCAGCAGTTTATATCAGGGCGGAAACACCATATATTTT
>.|.|TRBJ2-7|TRBV7-4
CASSFPKGYEQYF
TGTGCCAGCAGCTTTCCAAAAGGGTACGAGCAGTACTTC
>.|TRBD1|TRBJ2-2|TRBV11-2
CASRRQGVVMGELFF
TGTGCCAGCAGGCGACAGGGGGTGGTTATGGGGGAGCTGTTTTTT
>.|.|TRBJ2-1|TRBV11-3
CASSFRTNYNEQFF
TGTGCCAGCAGCTTTCGGACTAACTACAATGAGCAGTTCTTC
>.|.|TRBJ1-3|TRBV7-9
CASGRQRGSGNTIYF
TGTGCCAGCGGTCGACAGAGAGGCTCTGGAAACACCATATATTTT
>.|TRBD1|TRBJ1-4|TRBV28
CASNTYRGQGEKLFF
TGTGCCAGCAATACGTACAGGGGGCAGGGTGAAAAACTGTTTTTT
>.|TRBD2|TRBJ2-7|TRBV27
CASSSLAGGRQYEQYF
TGTGCCAGCAGTTCTCTAGCGGGAGGGAGACAATACGAGCAGTACTTC
>once|.|TRBJ2-7|TRBV5-6
CASSLTRAFEQYF
TGTGCCAGCAGCTTAACCCGGGCCTTCGAGCAGTACTTC
>.|.|TRBJ2-3|TRBV6-5
CASRGLIPTDTQYF
TGTGCCAGCAGAGGACTCATCCCCACAGATACGCAGTATTTT
>.|TRBD1|TRBJ1-5|TRBV28
CASSWDRVNQPQHF
TGTGCCAGCAGTTGGGACAGGGTCAATCAGCCCCAGCATTTT
>.|.|TRBJ2-7|TRBV19
CASSIIRGAYEQYF
TGTGCCAGTAGTATTATACGGGGAGCCTACGAGCAGTACTTC
>.|TRBD2|TRBJ2-5|TRBV14
CASSFTSGPTETQYF
TGTGCCAGCAGCTTCACTAGCGGACCCACGGAGACCCAGTACTTC
>.|TRBD1|TRBJ2-7|TRBV6-2/TRBV6-3
CASSYSPGTGGIEQYF
TGTGCCAGCAGTTACTCCCCCGGGACAGGGGGCATCGAGCAGTACTTC
>.|TRBD1|TRBJ1-1|TRBV7-9
CASSTSDRGHTEAFF
TGTGCCAGCAGCACCTCGGACAGGGGACACACTGAAGCTTTCTTT
>.|TRBD2|TRBJ2-7|TRBV5-3
CARSLVGLAGNNEQYF
TGTGCCAGAAGCTTGGTCGGGCTAGCGGGAAACAACGAGCAGTACTTC
>.|.|TRBJ1-4|TRBV10-3
CAISEQADGEKLFF
TGTGCCATCAGTGAACAGGCTGATGGCGAAAAACTGTTTTTT
>.|.|TRBJ1-1|TRBV19
CASSEVGTEAFF
TGTGCCAGTAGTGAGGTTGGGACTGAAGCTTTCTTT
>.|.|TRBJ2-1|TRBV18
CASSQLGDEQFF
TGTGCCAGCTCACAACTCGGGGATGAGCAGTTCTTC
>.|.|TRBJ2-1|TRBV4-2
CASSHDQYNEQFF
TGTGCCAGCAGCCACGACCAGTACAATGAGCAGTTCTTC
>once|TRBD1|TRBJ1-5|TRBV5-6
CASSWGQGNQPQHF
TGTGCCAGCAGCTGGGGACAGGGCAATCAGCCCCAGCATTTT
>.|TRBD1|TRBJ2-7|TRBV24-1
CATSGDRGDEQYF
TGTGCCACCAGTGGGGACAGGGGTGACGAGCAGTACTTC
>once|TRBD2|TRBJ2-1|TRBV19
CASSIGKGLAYNEQFF
TGTGCCAGTAGTATAGGTAAGGGACTAGCCTACAATGAGCAGTTCTTC
>.|.|TRBJ1-2|TRBV7-2
CASSPQGGNYGYTF
TGTGCCAGCAGCCCTCAGGGAGGGAACTATGGCTACACCTTC
>.|.|TRBJ1-1|TRBV4-3
CASSQRGQGEAFF
TGCGCCAGCAGCCAGCGGGGCCAGGGTGAAGCTTTCTTT
>.|.|TRBJ2-2|TRBV18
CASSPGQSNTGELFF
TGTGCCAGCTCACCAGGGCAGTCGAACACCGGGGAGCTGTTTTTT
>.|.|TRBJ2-5|TRBV5-4
CASSRESQETQYF
TGTGCCAGCAGCCGGGAGTCCCAAGAGACCCAGTACTTC
>.|TRBD2|TRBJ2-5|TRBV5-1
CASSLLLAGTQETQYF
TGCGCCAGCAGCTTGTTGCTAGCGGGAACCCAAGAGACCCAGTACTTC
>.|.|TRBJ1-5|TRBV28
CASSLWIGSGGNQPQHF
TGTGCCAGCAGTTTATGGATAGGTTCGGGGGGCAATCAGCCCCAGCATTTT
>.|TRBD2|TRBJ2-5|TRBV28
CASSLSGGPETQYF
TGTGCCAGCAGTTTATCGGGAGGGCCGGAGACCCAGTACTTC
>.|TRBD2|TRBJ2-3|TRBV5-4
CASSLRLAGGSDTQYF
TGTGCCAGCAGCTTAAGACTAGCGGGAGGCTCAGATACGCAGTATTTT